This T cell receptor beta chain was recorded in a study of cytomegalovirus exposure and HLA in healthy donors. The PCR contained 60 Vbeta and 13 Jbeta primers. Sequenced by immunoSEQ multiplex PCR; TCRdb stores in-frame clones only, minus some. This table lists roughly 50,000 clones. The CDR3 has 15 residues. The V and J ends lost 5 bases and 5 bases, in that order; junction bases with no gene match: 8. Germline assignment: CDR1 LGHNA and CDR2 YNFKEQ. The chain has TRBV4-2 and TRBJ2-5, with 10 nucleotides matching TRBD2. The specimen was PBMCs. This receptor was taken from a woman aged 40 to 50 in good health and CMV-seronegative. CDR3 sequence reads: CASSGSGGARETQYF. Here the CDR3 DNA reads TGTGCCAGCAGCGGCAGCGGGGGGGCCAGGGAGACCCAGTACTTC.